This TCR beta chain was identified during a study of T cells in Graves' hyperthyroidism and ophthalmopathy. Background on the study: Peripheral blood was drawn at first diagnosis, prior to all treatment.

V was trimmed by 0 bases and J by 2 bases, leaving 8 bases between them. This CDR3 contains 16 residues. Germline V gene lookup returns CDR1 MNHEY and CDR2 SVGAGI. From RNA transcripts, TCR beta CDR3 regions were amplified. First-round RT-PCR with HTBI primers amplified the TCR CDR3 region. TCRdb processed the multiplex PCR reads anew with MiXCR; each CDR3 protein has one entry. The table has about 840,000 distinct CDR3 sequences, 35% to 40% seen once; the top ten hold 8.9%. This TCR came from a young man with Graves' hyperthyroidism. The chain is built from TRBV6-5 and TRBJ2-6; D unresolved. The sequenced sample was blood. DNA of the CDR3: TGTGCCAGCAGTTACTCCGTCGTCGCTGGGGCCAACGTCCTGACTTTC. Protein product: CASSYSVVAGANVLTF.